This TCR beta chain derives from a study of blood T cell repertoires in COVID-19. Worth noting for this clone: A read error may produce the germline difference seen at one junction end.

The protocol was immunoSEQ multiplex PCR, while the TCRdb copy is restricted to in-frame clones and leaves out a portion. The repertoire includes around 250,000 clones, around four fifths of them detected once, and approximately 5.4% sits in the top ten. The CDR3 consists of 13 residues. Germline CDR1 reads MNHEY; CDR2 reads SVGAGI. The TCR sequence derives from a man aged 80 or over with acute or convalescent COVID-19. Sequences were obtained from peripheral blood. J is TRBJ2-7 and V is TRBV6-5, with a tentative D call TRBD2 (5 bases). CDR3 sequence: CASSPSVGLFLNF. As DNA, the CDR3 is TGTGCCAGCAGCCCCTCCGTAGGACTTTTCCTGAACTTC.